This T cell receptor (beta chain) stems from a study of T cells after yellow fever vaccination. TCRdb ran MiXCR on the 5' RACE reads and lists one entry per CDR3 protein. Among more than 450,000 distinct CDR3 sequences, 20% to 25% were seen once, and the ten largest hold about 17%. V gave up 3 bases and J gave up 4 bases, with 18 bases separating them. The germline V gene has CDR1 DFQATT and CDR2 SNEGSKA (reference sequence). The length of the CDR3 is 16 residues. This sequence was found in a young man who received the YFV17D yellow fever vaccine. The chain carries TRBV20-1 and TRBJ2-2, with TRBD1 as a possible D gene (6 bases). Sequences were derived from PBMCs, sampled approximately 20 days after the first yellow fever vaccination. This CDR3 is CSARGIQGVSTGELFF. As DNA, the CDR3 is TGCAGTGCTAGGGGAATACAGGGCGTGAGCACCGGGGAGCTGTTTTTT.